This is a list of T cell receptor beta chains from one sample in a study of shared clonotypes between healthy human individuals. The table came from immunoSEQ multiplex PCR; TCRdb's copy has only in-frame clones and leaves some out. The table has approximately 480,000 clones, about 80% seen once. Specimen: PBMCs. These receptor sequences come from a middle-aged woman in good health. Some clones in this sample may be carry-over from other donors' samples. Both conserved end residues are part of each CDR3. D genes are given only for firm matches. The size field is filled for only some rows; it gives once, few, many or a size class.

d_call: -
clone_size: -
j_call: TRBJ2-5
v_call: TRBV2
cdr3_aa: CASSEESYETQYF
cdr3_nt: TGTGCCAGCAGTGAGGAAAGCTATGAGACCCAGTACTTC

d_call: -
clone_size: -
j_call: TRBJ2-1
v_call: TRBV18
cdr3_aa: CASSPKSHSGEQFF
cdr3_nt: TGTGCCAGCTCACCAAAGTCTCACAGTGGTGAGCAGTTCTTC

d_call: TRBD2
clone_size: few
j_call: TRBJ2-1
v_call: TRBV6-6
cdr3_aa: CASSLSGTYNEQFF
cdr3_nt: TGTGCCAGCAGTTTGAGCGGGACCTACAATGAGCAGTTCTTC

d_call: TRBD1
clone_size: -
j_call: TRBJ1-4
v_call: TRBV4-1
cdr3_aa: CASSPSGTGTEKLFF
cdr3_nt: TGCGCCAGCAGCCCATCCGGGACAGGGACTGAAAAACTGTTTTTT

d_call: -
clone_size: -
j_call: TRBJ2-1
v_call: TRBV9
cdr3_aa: CASSVEIAATYNEQFF
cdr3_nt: TGTGCCAGCAGCGTAGAAATAGCGGCCACCTACAATGAGCAGTTCTTC

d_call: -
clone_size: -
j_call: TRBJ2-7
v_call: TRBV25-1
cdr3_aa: CASSEGGLEQYF
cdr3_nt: TGTGCCAGCAGTGAAGGTGGGCTCGAGCAGTACTTC

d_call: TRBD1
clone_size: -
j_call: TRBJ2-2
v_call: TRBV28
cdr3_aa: CASSYPSPGQGRTGELFF
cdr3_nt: TGTGCCAGCAGTTACCCCTCCCCGGGACAGGGGAGGACCGGGGAGCTGTTTTTT

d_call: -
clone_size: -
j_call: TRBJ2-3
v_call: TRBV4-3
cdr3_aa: CASSQDGRATDTQYF
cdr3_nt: TGCGCCAGCAGCCAAGATGGCAGGGCCACAGATACGCAGTATTTT

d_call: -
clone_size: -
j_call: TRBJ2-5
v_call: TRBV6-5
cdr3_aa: CASSYFRGTQETQYF
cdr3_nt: TGTGCCAGCAGTTACTTTCGCGGAACCCAAGAGACCCAGTACTTC

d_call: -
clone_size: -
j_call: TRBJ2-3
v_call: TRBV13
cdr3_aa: CATGTGGTDTQYF
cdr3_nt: TGTGCCACCGGGACCGGCGGCACAGATACGCAGTATTTT

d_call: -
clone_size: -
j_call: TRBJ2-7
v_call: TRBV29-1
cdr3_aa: CSATLQGYEQYF
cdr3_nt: TGCAGCGCGACCCTACAGGGCTACGAGCAGTACTTC

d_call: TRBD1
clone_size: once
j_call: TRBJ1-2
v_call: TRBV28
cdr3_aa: CASSTTGQGAYGYTF
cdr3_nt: TGTGCCAGCAGTACAACGGGACAGGGGGCTTATGGCTACACCTTC

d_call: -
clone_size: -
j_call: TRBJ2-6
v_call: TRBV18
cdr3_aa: CASSPLYSGANVLTF
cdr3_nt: TGTGCCAGCTCGCCCCTATACTCTGGGGCCAACGTCCTGACTTTC

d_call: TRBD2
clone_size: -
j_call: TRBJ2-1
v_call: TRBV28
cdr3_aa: CASSLYPSGNEQFF
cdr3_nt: TGTGCCAGCAGTTTATACCCTAGCGGGAATGAGCAGTTCTTC

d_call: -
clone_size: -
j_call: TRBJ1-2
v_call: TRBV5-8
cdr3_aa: CASSFPTSPNYGYTF
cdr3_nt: TGTGCCAGCAGCTTCCCGACCTCACCCAACTATGGCTACACCTTC

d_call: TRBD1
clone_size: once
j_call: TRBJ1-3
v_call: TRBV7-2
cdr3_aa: CASSLAGQAYSGNTIYF
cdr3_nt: TGTGCCAGCAGCTTAGCAGGACAGGCCTACTCTGGAAACACCATATATTTT

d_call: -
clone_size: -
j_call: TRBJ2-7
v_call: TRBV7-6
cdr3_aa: CASSLAGLSGEQYF
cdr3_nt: TGTGCCAGCAGCTTAGCGGGACTCTCGGGCGAGCAGTACTTC

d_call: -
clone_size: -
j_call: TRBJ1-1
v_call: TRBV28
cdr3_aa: CASRDGLARRRSGEAFF
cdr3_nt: TGTGCCAGCAGGGACGGTTTGGCGCGGAGGAGATCAGGTGAAGCTTTCTTT

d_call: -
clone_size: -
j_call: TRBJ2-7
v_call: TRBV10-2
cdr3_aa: CASSESSGLRYEQYF
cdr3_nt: TGCGCCAGCAGTGAGTCTTCGGGACTCCGCTACGAGCAGTACTTC

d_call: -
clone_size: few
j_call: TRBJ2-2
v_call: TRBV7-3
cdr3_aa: CASSLGLSTGELFF
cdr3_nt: TGTGCCAGCAGCTTAGGCCTCTCCACCGGGGAGCTGTTTTTT

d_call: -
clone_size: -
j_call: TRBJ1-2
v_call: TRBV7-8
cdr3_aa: CASKRRRDDGYTF
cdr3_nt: TGTGCCAGCAAAAGACGGAGGGACGATGGCTACACCTTC

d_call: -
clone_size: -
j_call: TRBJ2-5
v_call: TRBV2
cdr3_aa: CASVTDTQETQYF
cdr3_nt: TGTGCCAGCGTGACTGACACACAAGAGACCCAGTACTTC

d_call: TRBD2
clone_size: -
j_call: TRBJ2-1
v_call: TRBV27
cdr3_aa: CASSQQGLAGVYNEQFF
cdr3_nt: TGTGCCAGCAGTCAGCAGGGACTAGCGGGAGTTTACAATGAGCAGTTCTTC

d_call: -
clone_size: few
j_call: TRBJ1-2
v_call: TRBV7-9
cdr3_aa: CASSPQGEGIFGYTF
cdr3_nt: TGTGCCAGCAGCCCCCAGGGCGAGGGAATTTTTGGCTACACCTTC

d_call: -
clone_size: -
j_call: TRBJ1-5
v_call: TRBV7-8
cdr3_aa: CASSLGQASSNQPQHF
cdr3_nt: TGTGCCAGCAGCTTAGGACAGGCCAGTAGCAATCAGCCCCAGCATTTT

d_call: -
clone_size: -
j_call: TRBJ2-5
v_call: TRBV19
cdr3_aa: CASSPGWGETQYF
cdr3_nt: TGTGCCAGTAGTCCCGGGTGGGGAGAGACCCAGTACTTC

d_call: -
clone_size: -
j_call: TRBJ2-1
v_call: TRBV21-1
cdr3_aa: CASSKARQSSYNEQFF
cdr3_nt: TGTGCCAGCAGCAAAGCGCGCCAAAGCTCCTACAATGAGCAGTTCTTC

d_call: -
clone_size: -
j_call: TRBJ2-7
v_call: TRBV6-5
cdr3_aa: CASSYRFARSYEQYF
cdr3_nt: TGTGCCAGCAGTTACCGGTTTGCCCGCTCCTACGAGCAGTACTTC

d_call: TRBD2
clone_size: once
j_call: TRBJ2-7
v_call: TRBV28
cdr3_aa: CASSLPSGFSSYEQYF
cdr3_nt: TGTGCCAGCAGTTTACCTAGCGGATTTAGCTCCTACGAGCAGTACTTC

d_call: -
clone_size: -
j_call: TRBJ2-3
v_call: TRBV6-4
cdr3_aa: CASRSSGVDTQYF
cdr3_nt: TGTGCCAGCAGGAGCTCAGGGGTAGATACGCAGTATTTT

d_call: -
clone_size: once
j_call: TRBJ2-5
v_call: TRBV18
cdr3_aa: CASSATGFGETQYF
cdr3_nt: TGTGCCAGCTCAGCGACTGGGTTTGGGGAGACCCAGTACTTC

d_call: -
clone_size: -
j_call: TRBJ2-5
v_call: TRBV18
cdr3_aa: CASSPRVGDQETQYF
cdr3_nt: TGTGCCAGCTCCCCTCGGGTGGGTGACCAAGAGACCCAGTACTTC

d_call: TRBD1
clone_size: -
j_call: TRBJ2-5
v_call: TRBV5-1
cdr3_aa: CASSRTGGWETQYF
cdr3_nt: TGCGCCAGCAGCCGCACAGGGGGTTGGGAGACCCAGTACTTC

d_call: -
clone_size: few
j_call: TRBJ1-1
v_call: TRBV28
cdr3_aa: CASSLSQGGTEAFF
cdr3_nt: TGTGCCAGCAGTTTAAGCCAGGGAGGGACTGAAGCTTTCTTT

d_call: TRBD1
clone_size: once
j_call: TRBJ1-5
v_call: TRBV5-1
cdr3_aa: CASSPEPGQSSKF
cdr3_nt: TGCGCCAGCAGCCCCGAACCGGGACAGAGCTCAAAATTT

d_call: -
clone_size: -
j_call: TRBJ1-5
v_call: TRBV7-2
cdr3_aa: CASSLVGGGSNQPQHF
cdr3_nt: TGTGCCAGCAGCTTAGTAGGGGGTGGAAGCAATCAGCCCCAGCATTTT

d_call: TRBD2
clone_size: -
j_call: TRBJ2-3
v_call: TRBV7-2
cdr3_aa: CASSPGLAFTDTQYF
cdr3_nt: TGTGCCAGCAGCCCGGGACTAGCTTTCACAGATACGCAGTATTTT

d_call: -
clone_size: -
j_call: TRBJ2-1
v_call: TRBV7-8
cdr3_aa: CASSSILGTSYNEQFF
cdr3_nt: TGTGCCAGCAGCTCGATTCTGGGAACCTCCTACAATGAGCAGTTCTTC

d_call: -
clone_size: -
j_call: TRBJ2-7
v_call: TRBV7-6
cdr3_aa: CASSLGARGSYEQYF
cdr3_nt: TGTGCCAGCAGCTTAGGGGCCAGGGGCTCCTACGAGCAGTACTTC

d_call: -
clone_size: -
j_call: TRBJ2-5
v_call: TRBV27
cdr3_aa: CASSDNQETQYF
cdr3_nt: TGTGCCAGCAGCGATAACCAAGAGACCCAGTACTTC

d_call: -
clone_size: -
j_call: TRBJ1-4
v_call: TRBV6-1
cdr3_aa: CASSWDVDEKLFF
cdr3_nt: TGTGCCAGCAGCTGGGATGTGGATGAAAAACTGTTTTTT

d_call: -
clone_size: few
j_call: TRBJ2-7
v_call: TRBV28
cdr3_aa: CASSAPRGVSYEQYF
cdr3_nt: TGTGCCAGCAGTGCTCCCAGGGGGGTCTCCTACGAGCAGTACTTC

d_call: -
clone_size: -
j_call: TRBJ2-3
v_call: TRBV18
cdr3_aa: CASSPGGTSTDTQYF
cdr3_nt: TGTGCCAGCTCACCCGGCGGGACTAGCACAGATACGCAGTATTTT

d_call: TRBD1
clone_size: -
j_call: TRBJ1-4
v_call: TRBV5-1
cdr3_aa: CATRSGTGATNEKLFF
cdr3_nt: TGCGCCACCCGATCCGGGACAGGGGCAACTAATGAAAAACTGTTTTTT

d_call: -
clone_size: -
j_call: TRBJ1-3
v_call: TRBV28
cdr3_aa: CASSLWGTGGNTIYF
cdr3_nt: TGTGCCAGCAGTTTATGGGGGACGGGAGGAAACACCATATATTTT

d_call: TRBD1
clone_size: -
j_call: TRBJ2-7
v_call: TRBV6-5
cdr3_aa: CASSRDRKGYEQYF
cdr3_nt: TGTGCCAGCAGCCGGGACAGAAAAGGCTACGAGCAGTACTTC